Below are 14 T cell receptor beta chains sequenced from a single sample in a study of blood T cell repertoires in COVID-19 (TCRdb year 2020). Library generation was performed with the immunoSEQ multiplex PCR assay. TCRdb re-hosts the immuneACCESS table, in-frame sequences only. Its copies lack some clones; in the studies checked, an unresolved V gene accounts for under half of them, and the cause for the rest is not known. This sample holds approximately 250,000 clones; approximately 91% were observed only once. Together, the top ten hold about 1% of the sample. Source material: PBMCs or T cells enriched from blood (not recorded which). The receptors derive from a woman in her 30s who had recovered from COVID-19.

The sample holds a few counts of this clone. The chain links TRBV2 to TRBJ2-1; D may be TRBD2 (5 bases). The CDR3 extends over 15 amino acids. The ends were cut back, 0 bases at V and 4 bases at J, with 10 bases in the middle. Germline V CDR1 and CDR2: SNHLY, FYNNEI. CDR3 DNA sequence: TGTGCCAGCAGTGAAGCGGGAGCCACTTACAATGAGCAGTTCTTC. Translation gives CASSEAGATYNEQFF.

The J gene is TRBJ2-4, the V gene TRBV27; perhaps TRBD1 as D (5 bases). The CDR3 has 14 residues. Germline V gives CDR1 MNHEY, CDR2 SMNVEV (reference sequence). V shed 6 bases and J shed 0 bases, with 9 bases lying between them. The CDR3 DNA is TGTGCCAGCAGCGGACATGGAGCCAAAAACATTCAGTACTTC. This gives the protein CASSGHGAKNIQYF.

V and J are TRBV4-3 and TRBJ2-2; the match to TRBD1 covers 9 bases. The CDR3 has 19 residues. Germline V gene sequence: CDR1 LGHNA, CDR2 YSLEER. The junction had 13 bases not matched to a gene; V was cut back by 0 bases and J by 5 bases. CDR3 amino acids: CASSQDLEQGARGTGELFF. CDR3 in DNA: TGCGCCAGCAGCCAAGATCTGGAACAGGGGGCGCGGGGAACCGGGGAGCTGTTTTTT.

The V call is TRBV7-9, the J call TRBJ1-1, with TRBD1 matching over 8 bases. Germline lookup yields CDR1 SEHNR and CDR2 FQNEAQ (reference sequence). CDR3 size: 15 residues. The V gene end was trimmed by 5 bases and the J gene end by 0 bases; junction bases not matched to a gene: 5. Here the CDR3 DNA reads TGTGCCAGCAGCCTCAGGGGGCATGTGAACACTGAAGCTTTCTTT. It codes for CASSLRGHVNTEAFF.

The chain uses TRBV27 and TRBJ2-3, with D hard to call. There are 13 residues in the CDR3. Trimming shortened V by 11 bases and J by 4 bases, and 16 bases separated the two germline ends. Per germline, CDR1 MNHEY and CDR2 SMNVEV (reference sequence). The CDR3 DNA is TGTGCCGCATCCAGAGGTAGTGCAGATACGCAGTATTTT. Its translation is CAASRGSADTQYF.

J is TRBJ2-1 and V is TRBV6-5, with TRBD2 matching over 10 bases. The CDR3 has 15 amino acids. The germline CDR1 and CDR2 sequences are MNHEY and SVGAGI. Trimming at V came to 7 bases and at J to 2 bases, leaving 5 bases not matched to a gene. CDR3: CASTLAGAPYNEQFF. The CDR3 bases are TGTGCCAGCACTCTAGCGGGGGCGCCCTACAATGAGCAGTTCTTC.

V gene TRBV7-9 combines with J gene TRBJ1-1; D is perhaps TRBD1 (6 bases). Between the trimmed V and J ends, which lost 1 base and 4 bases, there was a span of 10 bases. CDR3 length: 14 amino acids. Germline lookup yields CDR1 SEHNR and CDR2 FQNEAQ (reference sequence). The CDR3 DNA sequence: TGTGCCAGCAGCTTAGTGGGAGGGGGCACTGAAGCTTTCTTT. This encodes CASSLVGGGTEAFF. Combining the CDR3 with reference TRBV7-9 and TRBJ1-1 gives the whole variable domain DTGVSQNPRHKITKRGQNVTFRCDPISEHNRLYWYRQTLGQGPEFLTYFQNEAQLEKSRLLSDRFSAERPKGSFSTLEIQRTEQGDSAMYLCASSLVGGGTEAFFGQGTRLTVV.

The CDR3 loop reads CASRVQGMPLLNTEAFF. CDR3 bases: TGCGCCAGCAGGGTCCAGGGTATGCCCCTACTGAACACTGAAGCTTTCTTT. The chain recombines TRBV4-1 with TRBJ1-1; D perhaps matches TRBD1 (5 bases). Germline CDR1 reads MGHRA; CDR2 reads YSYEKL. The germline V and J ends were trimmed by 6 bases and 0 bases, with 20 bases remaining between them. The CDR3 has 17 residues.

The chain combines TRBV14 with TRBJ2-3, with 10 bases fitting TRBD1. V was pared by 3 bases and J by 3 bases, with 3 bases of the junction left unmatched. Germline assignment: CDR1 SGHDN and CDR2 FVKESK. This CDR3 has 15 residues. CDR3 coding DNA: TGTGCCAGCAGCCAGGGGACAGGGGAGACAGATACGCAGTATTTT. Its protein is CASSQGTGETDTQYF.

This sequence joins TRBV27 and TRBJ2-1; TRBD1 agrees at 9 bases. CDR3 length: 17 amino acids. With 3 bases clipped from V and 8 bases from J, the junction kept 14 bases outside the gene matches. CDR1 MNHEY and CDR2 SMNVEV come from the germline V gene (reference sequence). The CDR3 bases are TGTGCCAGCAGTTTTTGGTTCTCAGGACAGGGGCCAGATGAGCAGTTCTTC. Translation: CASSFWFSGQGPDEQFF.

In its sample, this clone was seen a few times. The chain joins TRBV2 to TRBJ1-2; tentative D call: TRBD1 (5 bases). The CDR3 is 14 residues long. The germline V gene encodes CDR1 SNHLY and CDR2 FYNNEI. Trimming left V 3 bases short and J 8 bases short, with 16 bases between. CDR3 residues: CASSEKQGGRGYTF. The DNA for the CDR3 is TGTGCCAGCAGTGAGAAGCAGGGTGGTCGAGGCTACACCTTC.

The gene calls are TRBV11-2 and TRBJ2-2; 7 positions agree with TRBD2. J was trimmed by 7 bases and V by 2 bases; bases with no gene match: 10. This CDR3 is 16 amino acids long. Germline values: CDR1 SGHAT, CDR2 FQNNGV. The DNA of the CDR3 is TGTGCCAGCAGCTTATTGTGGGCTAGCGGTCACGGGGAGCTGTTTTTT. It specifies CASSLLWASGHGELFF.

As to this clone: The sample contains more than one DNA sequence encoding this CDR3. The genes are TRBV28 and TRBJ1-5; D ambiguous. Germline V CDR1 and CDR2: MDHEN, SYDVKM. The germline V and J ends were trimmed by 2 bases and 3 bases, with 8 bases remaining between them. This CDR3 region has 14 residues. CDR3 DNA sequence: TGTGCCAGCAGTTTACTGGGAGACAATCAGCCCCAGCATTTT. Protein sequence: CASSLLGDNQPQHF.

The chain couples TRBV3-1 (or the pseudogene TRBV3-2) to TRBJ1-3, with no clear D. Germline CDR1 and CDR2: LGHDT and YNNKEL (reference sequence). This CDR3 region has 13 residues. V shed 4 bases and J shed 4 bases, with 8 bases lying between them. The chain's CDR3 is CASSPAQGNTIYF. For the CDR3, the DNA is TGTGCCAGCAGCCCCGCCCAGGGAAACACCATATATTTT.